These T cell receptor beta chains were read from a single sample in a study of shared clonotypes between healthy human individuals. Libraries were prepared by immunoSEQ multiplex PCR; TCRdb keeps only in-frame clonotypes and omits some of them. Here the sample spans just over 2,000,000 clones, less than 95% being singletons. Sequencing was done on a sample of naive CD8+ T cells sorted from blood. These receptors were collected from a man aged 18 to 29 in good health. CDR3s include the opening cysteine and the closing phenylalanine or tryptophan. The D gene is left open where the match is weak. The size entry is marked missing in some rows and otherwise reads once, few, many or a size class.

j_call v_call d_call clone_size cdr3_aa cdr3_nt
TRBJ1-1 TRBV19 . . CASRLWAGQNTEAFF TGTGCCAGCCGCTTATGGGCAGGTCAGAACACTGAAGCTTTCTTT
TRBJ1-5 TRBV7-9 . . CASSSVGSNQPQHF TGTGCCAGCAGTTCGGTAGGTAGCAATCAGCCCCAGCATTTT
TRBJ2-7 TRBV7-9 . . CASSLGRDTGYF TGTGCCAGCAGCTTAGGGCGGGACACGGGGTACTTC
TRBJ2-7 TRBV6-5 . . CASGGPTYEQYF TGTGCCAGCGGAGGGCCCACCTACGAGCAGTACTTC
TRBJ2-7 TRBV7-2 . . CASSLPESSYEQYF TGTGCCAGCAGCTTACCAGAGAGCTCCTACGAGCAGTACTTC
TRBJ2-5 TRBV7-8 . once CASSLASADETQYF TGTGCCAGCAGCTTAGCGTCGGCAGACGAGACCCAGTACTTC
TRBJ1-1 TRBV27 . . CASSLLGVYTEAFF TGTGCCAGCAGTTTATTAGGGGTGTATACTGAAGCTTTCTTT
TRBJ1-1 TRBV25-1 . . CASSLRGTEAFF TGTGCCAGCAGTTTGAGGGGCACTGAAGCTTTCTTT
TRBJ2-1 TRBV7-9 . . CASSLGGLLYNEQFF TGTGCCAGCAGCTTAGGAGGACTCCTCTACAATGAGCAGTTCTTC
TRBJ1-6 TRBV4-2 TRBD1 few CASSWTGEDSPLHF TGTGCCAGCAGTTGGACAGGGGAGGACTCACCCCTCCACTTT
TRBJ2-1 TRBV29-1 TRBD1 . CSGKPGQGFNEQFF TGCAGCGGTAAACCGGGACAGGGGTTCAATGAGCAGTTCTTC
TRBJ2-7 TRBV5-1 . . CASSLGPTTYEQYF TGCGCCAGCAGCTTAGGGCCCACCACCTACGAGCAGTACTTC
TRBJ1-1 TRBV2 . . CASSDWLEDVNTEAFF TGTGCCAGCAGTGATTGGTTGGAGGATGTGAACACTGAAGCTTTCTTT
TRBJ2-7 TRBV6-5 TRBD2 . CASSWYSAGGPHEQYF TGTGCCAGCAGTTGGTATTCGGCGGGAGGGCCCCACGAGCAGTACTTC
TRBJ2-5 TRBV2 . . CATAGGGGGQETQYF TGTGCCACCGCGGGTGGGGGAGGGGGCCAAGAGACCCAGTACTTC
TRBJ2-5 TRBV10-3 TRBD2 once CAISESSSGYQETQYF TGTGCCATCAGTGAGAGTTCTAGCGGCTACCAAGAGACCCAGTACTTC